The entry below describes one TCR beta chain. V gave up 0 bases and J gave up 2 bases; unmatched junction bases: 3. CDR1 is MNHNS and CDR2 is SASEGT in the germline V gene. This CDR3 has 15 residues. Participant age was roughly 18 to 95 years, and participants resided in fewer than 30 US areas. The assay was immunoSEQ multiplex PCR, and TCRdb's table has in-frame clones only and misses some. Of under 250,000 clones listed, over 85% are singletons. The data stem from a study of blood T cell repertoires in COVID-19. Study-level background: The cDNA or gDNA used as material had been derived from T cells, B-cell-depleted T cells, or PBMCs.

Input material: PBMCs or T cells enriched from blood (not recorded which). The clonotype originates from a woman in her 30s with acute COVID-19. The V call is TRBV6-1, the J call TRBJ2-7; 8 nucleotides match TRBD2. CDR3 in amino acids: CASSEASGGAYEQYF. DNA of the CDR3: TGTGCCAGCAGTGAAGCAAGCGGGGGCGCCTACGAGCAGTACTTC.